This TCR beta chain was documented in a study of vaccination effects on CD4 cells after COVID-19. Within the ViraFEST assay, antigen-specific CD4+ T cells underwent expansion with viral peptide pools prior to sequencing. Culture lasted 10 days before CD4+ T cell isolation. Previously uninfected by SARS-CoV-2, the vaccine recipients also showed negative nucleocapsid antibodies. Method: immunoSEQ multiplex PCR; TCRdb's copy keeps in-frame clones and lacks some. The repertoire holds about 24,000 clones, about 72% seen once, with around 12% in the top ten. The CDR3 consists of 16 residues. With 2 bases clipped from V and 1 base from J, the junction kept 5 bases outside the gene matches. Germline CDR1 reads SGHAT; CDR2 reads FQNNGV. Comments on this clone: The antigen is unknown.

The source of this sequence is a human donor who received a COVID-19 vaccine. The material was CD4+ T cells from PBMCs cultured with HCoV-OC43 spike peptides, obtained before COVID-19 vaccination. Subset given: HCoV-OC43 spike overlapping peptide pool stimulation. The V call is TRBV11-2, the J call TRBJ1-1; TRBD1 agrees at 9 bases. CDR3 sequence (DNA): TGTGCCAGCAGCTTAATGCCGGGACAGGGGAACACTGAAGCTTTCTTT. Amino acids: CASSLMPGQGNTEAFF.